This T cell receptor beta chain was sequenced for a study of cytomegalovirus exposure and HLA in healthy donors. Study-level information: The roughly 120 validation repertoires, a later analysis reported, used the same platform as the approximately 730 repertoires from the first cohort.

The CDR3 length is 15 residues. From germline, CDR1 is SGHAT and CDR2 FQNNGV. Between the trimmed V and J ends, which lost 4 bases and 6 bases, there was a span of 19 bases. Only in-frame clones appear in the TCRdb table, and some are missing; sequencing was by immunoSEQ multiplex PCR. Among 55,000 to 70,000 clones, about 91% were seen once, and the ten largest hold about 2.2%. General study points: TCR beta chains numbering more than 150 were designated cytomegalovirus-associated. Confirmation in vitro established that a few CMV-associated chains were specific for CMV antigens.

Notes on this clone: The antigen is undetermined.

The validation cohort, a group of around 120 subjects, included the donors and was separate from the roughly 620-subject first cohort. The TCR comes from a woman aged 25 to 39 in good health and CMV-seronegative. The chain joins TRBV11-2 to TRBJ2-7; maybe TRBD2 (6 bases). The sample taken for sequencing was PBMCs. DNA of the CDR3: TGTGCCAGCAGCTCCACTTCCCCGGGAGTCTCCGAGCAGTACTTC. This encodes CASSSTSPGVSEQYF.